A single count supports the clone carrying this TCR beta chain. The source of the sample is a study of control samples from healthy donors and cancer patients. The assay was immunoSEQ multiplex PCR, and TCRdb's table has in-frame clones only and misses some. The table has some 150,000 clones, more than 85% seen once; the top ten hold roughly 3.2%. The sample taken for sequencing was blood. This receptor was obtained from a man aged 25-45 years in good health.

The CDR3 DNA is TGCAGCGCTGCTCCGGTTAGCACAGATACGCAGTATTTT. Amino acid sequence: CSAAPVSTDTQYF. The chain uses TRBV29-1 and TRBJ2-3; no clear D. Germline lookup yields CDR1 SQVTM and CDR2 ANQGSEA. The CDR3 sequence is 13 residues long. Trimming took 7 bases from V and 0 from J, leaving 11 bases between them.